This TCR beta chain originates from a study of post-analysis software for immune sequencing data. Incorporated into the TCR beta cDNA libraries were unique molecular identifiers, which served to reduce PCR and sequencing biases. TCRdb re-called the PCR reads with MiXCR, one entry per CDR3 protein. This table has roughly 570,000 distinct CDR3 sequences, approximately 31% appearing once. As for this clonotype: What it binds is not known.

Germline V gene lookup returns CDR1 SGHRS and CDR2 YFSETQ. The CDR3 totals 14 residues. Trimming cost V 4 bases and J 7 bases; bases outside gene matches: 10. Study-wide findings and caveats: Higher frequency in patients than in controls was seen for several TRBV segments, with TRBV5-6, TRBV5-1 and TRBV20-1 among them.

This TCR was sampled from a girl between 2 and 17 years old with multiple sclerosis. The sequenced material came from blood. The chain joins TRBV5-1 to TRBJ2-7; 8 bases match TRBD1. The CDR3 DNA follows: TGCGCCAGCAGCCTAGCGCAGGGGGCTAAGGAGCAGTACTTC. Its translation: CASSLAQGAKEQYF.